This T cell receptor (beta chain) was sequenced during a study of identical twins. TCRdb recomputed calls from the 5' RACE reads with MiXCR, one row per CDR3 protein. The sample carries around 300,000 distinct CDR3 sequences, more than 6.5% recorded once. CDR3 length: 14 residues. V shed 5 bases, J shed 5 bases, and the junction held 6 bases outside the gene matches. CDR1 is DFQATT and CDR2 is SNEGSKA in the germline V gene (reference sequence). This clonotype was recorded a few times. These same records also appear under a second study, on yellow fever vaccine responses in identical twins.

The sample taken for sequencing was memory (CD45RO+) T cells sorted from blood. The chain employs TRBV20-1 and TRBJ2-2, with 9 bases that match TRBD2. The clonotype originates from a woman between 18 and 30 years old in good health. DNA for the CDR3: TGCAGTGCTCGTAGCGGGAGTTCGACCGGGGAGCTGTTTTTT. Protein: CSARSGSSTGELFF.